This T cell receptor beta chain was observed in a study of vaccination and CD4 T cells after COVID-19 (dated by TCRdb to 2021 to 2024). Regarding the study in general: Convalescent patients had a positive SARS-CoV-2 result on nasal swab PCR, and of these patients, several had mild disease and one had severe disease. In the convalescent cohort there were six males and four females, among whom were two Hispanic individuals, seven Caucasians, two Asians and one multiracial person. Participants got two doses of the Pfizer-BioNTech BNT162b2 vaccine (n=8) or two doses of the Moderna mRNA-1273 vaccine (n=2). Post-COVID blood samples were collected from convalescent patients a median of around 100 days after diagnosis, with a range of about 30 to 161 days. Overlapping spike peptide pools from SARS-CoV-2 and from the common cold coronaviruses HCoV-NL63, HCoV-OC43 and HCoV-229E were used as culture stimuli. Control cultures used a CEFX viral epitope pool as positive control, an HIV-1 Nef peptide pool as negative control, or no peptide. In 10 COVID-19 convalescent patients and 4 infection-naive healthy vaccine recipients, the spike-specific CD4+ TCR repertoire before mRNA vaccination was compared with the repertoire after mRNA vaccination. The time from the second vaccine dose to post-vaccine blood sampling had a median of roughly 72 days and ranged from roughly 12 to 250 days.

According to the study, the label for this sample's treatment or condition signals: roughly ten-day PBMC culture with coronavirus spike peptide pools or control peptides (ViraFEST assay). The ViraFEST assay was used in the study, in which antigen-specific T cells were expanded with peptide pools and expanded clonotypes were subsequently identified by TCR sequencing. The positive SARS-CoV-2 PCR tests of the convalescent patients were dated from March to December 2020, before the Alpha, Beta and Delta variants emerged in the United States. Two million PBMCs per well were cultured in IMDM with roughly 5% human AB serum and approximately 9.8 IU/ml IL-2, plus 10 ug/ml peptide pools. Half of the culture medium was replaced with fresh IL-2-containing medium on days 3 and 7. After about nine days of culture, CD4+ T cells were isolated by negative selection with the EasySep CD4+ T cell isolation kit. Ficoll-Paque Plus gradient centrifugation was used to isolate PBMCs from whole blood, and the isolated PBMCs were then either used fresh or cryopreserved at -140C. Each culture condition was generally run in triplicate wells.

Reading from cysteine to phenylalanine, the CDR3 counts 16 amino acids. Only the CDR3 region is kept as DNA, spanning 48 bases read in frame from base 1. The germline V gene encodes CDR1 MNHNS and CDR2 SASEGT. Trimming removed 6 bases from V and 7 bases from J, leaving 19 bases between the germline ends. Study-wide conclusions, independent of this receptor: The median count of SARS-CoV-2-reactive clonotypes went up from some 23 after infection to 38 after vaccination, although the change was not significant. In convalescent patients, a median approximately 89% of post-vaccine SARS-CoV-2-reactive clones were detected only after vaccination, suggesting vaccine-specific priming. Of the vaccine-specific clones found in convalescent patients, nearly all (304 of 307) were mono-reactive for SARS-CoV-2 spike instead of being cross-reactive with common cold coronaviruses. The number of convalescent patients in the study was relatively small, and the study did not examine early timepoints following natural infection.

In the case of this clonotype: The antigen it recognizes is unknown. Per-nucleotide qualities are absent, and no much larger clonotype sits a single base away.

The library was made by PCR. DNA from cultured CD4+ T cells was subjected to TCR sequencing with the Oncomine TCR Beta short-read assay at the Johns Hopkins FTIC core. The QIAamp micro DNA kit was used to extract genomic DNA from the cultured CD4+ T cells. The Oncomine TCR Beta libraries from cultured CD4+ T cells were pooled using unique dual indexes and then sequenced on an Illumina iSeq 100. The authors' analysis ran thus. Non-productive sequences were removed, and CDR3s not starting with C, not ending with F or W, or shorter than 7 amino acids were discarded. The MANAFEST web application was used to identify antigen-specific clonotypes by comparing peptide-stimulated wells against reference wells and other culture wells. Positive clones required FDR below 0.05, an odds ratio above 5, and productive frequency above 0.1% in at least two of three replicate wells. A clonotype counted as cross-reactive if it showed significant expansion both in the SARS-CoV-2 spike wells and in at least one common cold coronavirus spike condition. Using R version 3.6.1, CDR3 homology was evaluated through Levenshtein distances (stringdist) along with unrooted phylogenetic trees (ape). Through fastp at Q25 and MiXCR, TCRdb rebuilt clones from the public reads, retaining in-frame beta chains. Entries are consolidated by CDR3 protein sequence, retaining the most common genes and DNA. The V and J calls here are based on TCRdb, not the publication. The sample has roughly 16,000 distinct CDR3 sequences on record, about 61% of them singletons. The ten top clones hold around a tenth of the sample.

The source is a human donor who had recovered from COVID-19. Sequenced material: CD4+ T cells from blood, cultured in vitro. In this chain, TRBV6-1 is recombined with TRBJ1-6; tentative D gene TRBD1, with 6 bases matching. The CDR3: CASRAVYRAGNSPLHF. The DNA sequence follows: TGTGCCAGCAGAGCTGTATACAGGGCAGGAAATTCACCCCTCCACTTT.